Described below is a single TCR beta chain sequence and its context. Its target is unknown. The entry originates in a study of cytomegalovirus exposure and HLA in healthy donors. Study overall: Earlier findings included some 120 million unique TCR beta sequences obtained from about 180 million T cells. General study results and limits: Cytomegalovirus association was assigned to some 160 TCR beta chains. Analyses of presence/absence relied on an assumption of roughly uniform sequencing depth across donors.

It was with 60 Vbeta and 13 Jbeta primers that the PCR ran. Only in-frame clones appear in the TCRdb table, and some are missing; sequencing was by immunoSEQ multiplex PCR. The sample contains some 140,000 clones, approximately 85% of which appear only once. Deletions cut 4 bases from V and 3 bases from J, with 12 bases between. Per the germline V gene, CDR1 is MGHRA and CDR2 is YSYEKL. The length of the CDR3 is 14 residues. The rearrangement links TRBV4-1 to TRBJ1-1, with D perhaps TRBD1 (6 bases). Material for sequencing was PBMCs. This receptor was obtained from a woman aged 50 to 60 in good health and CMV-seropositive. CDR3 bases: TGCGCCAGCAGCCCCAGGGGAGAAGACACTGAAGCTTTCTTT. This codes for CASSPRGEDTEAFF.